The rows below give T cell receptor beta chains drawn from one sample of a study of blood T cell repertoires in COVID-19. Some clones are missing from TCRdb's copy, which holds only in-frame ones; the method was immunoSEQ multiplex PCR. The sample lists 90,000 to 120,000 clones; 70% to 80% were seen once. Sequenced input: peripheral blood. The receptors were gathered from a man between 65 and 85 years old with active or convalescent COVID-19. Both conserved end residues are part of each CDR3. D genes are given only for firm matches. Expanded clones get a size class; other rows say once, few or many, or leave the size out.

J gene,V gene,clone size,D gene,CDR3 DNA,CDR3 protein
TRBJ1-1,TRBV11-3,NA,NA,TGTGCCAGCAGCTTTACGGTGAACACTGAAGCTTTCTTT,CASSFTVNTEAFF
TRBJ2-5,TRBV2,few,TRBD1,TGTGCCAGCAGTGCCCAGACTACAGGGGATGGAGAGACCCAGTACTTC,CASSAQTTGDGETQYF
TRBJ2-7,TRBV7-6,NA,TRBD2,TGTGCCAGCAGTCCGATCCTAGCGGGAAGCCACGAGCAGTACTTC,CASSPILAGSHEQYF
TRBJ1-6,TRBV30,NA,TRBD1,TGTGCCTGGAGCCGACAGGGAGGAAATAATTCACCCCTCCACTTT,CAWSRQGGNNSPLHF
TRBJ2-1,TRBV6-4,NA,NA,TGTGCCAGCAGTGACTCGATGGAGAATGAGCAGTTCTTC,CASSDSMENEQFF
TRBJ2-7,TRBV18,NA,TRBD1,TGTGCCAGCTCACTAGGACAGGGGGCGGTCGAGCAGTACTTC,CASSLGQGAVEQYF
TRBJ1-1,TRBV18,once,NA,TGTGCCAGCTCACCACGTTCTGGCGGGAACACTGAAGCTTTCTTT,CASSPRSGGNTEAFF
TRBJ1-5,TRBV7-8,once,NA,TGTGCCAGCAGCTTAGCGGCGATGACTAACCTAAATCAGCCCCAGCATTTT,CASSLAAMTNLNQPQHF
TRBJ1-4,TRBV28,NA,TRBD1,TGTGCCAGCAGTCCGGGACAGGCAATGGGAAAACTGTTTTTT,CASSPGQAMGKLFF
TRBJ2-1,TRBV14,once,NA,TGTGCCAGCAGCCGAGGGTATTACAATGAGCAGTTCTTC,CASSRGYYNEQFF
TRBJ1-6,TRBV2,once,NA,TGTGCCAGCAGTGACCAATTGCAGGGAAACTCACCCCTCCACTTT,CASSDQLQGNSPLHF
TRBJ2-5,TRBV28,NA,NA,TGTGCCAGCAGTCCAGTGGACAAAGAGACCCAGTACTTC,CASSPVDKETQYF
TRBJ2-7,TRBV30,NA,TRBD2,TGTGCCTGGAGCTGGACTAGCGACGAGCAGTACTTC,CAWSWTSDEQYF
TRBJ1-2,TRBV5-5,NA,TRBD1,TGTGCCAGCAGTAGAAAGGACAGGGAATACTATGGCTACACCTTC,CASSRKDREYYGYTF
TRBJ2-3,TRBV6-6,once,TRBD2,TGTGCCAGCAGTCCCGGGACTAGCGGGTTCCTCACAGATACGCAGTATTTT,CASSPGTSGFLTDTQYF
TRBJ1-1,TRBV19,few,NA,TGTGCCAGTAGTATACGCGGGACCGCACTCACTGAAGCTTTCTTT,CASSIRGTALTEAFF
TRBJ2-5,TRBV5-6,NA,TRBD1,TGTGCCAGCAGCTTGGAGGGGACAGAAGAGACCCAGTACTTC,CASSLEGTEETQYF
TRBJ2-7,TRBV19,NA,NA,TGTGCCAGTAGTATTGGGACACGTACTTTCTACGAGCAGTACTTC,CASSIGTRTFYEQYF
TRBJ2-5,TRBV20-1,NA,TRBD2,TGCAGTGCTAGAAGGGAGGGGACCCAGTACTTC,CSARREGTQYF
TRBJ2-1,TRBV7-9,NA,TRBD1,TGTGCCAGCAGCTCCACGGACAGGGGCGACGACAATGAGCAGTTCTTC,CASSSTDRGDDNEQFF
TRBJ2-1,TRBV3-1/TRBV3-2,NA,TRBD2,TGTGCCAGCAGCCAAGTTGGGGCGGGGGGATTCTACAATGAGCAGTTCTTC,CASSQVGAGGFYNEQFF
TRBJ1-1,TRBV7-9,few,TRBD1,TGTGCCAGCAGCTTCGCCGCAGGGGGGAACACTGAAGCTTTCTTT,CASSFAAGGNTEAFF
TRBJ1-2,TRBV5-1,NA,TRBD1,TGCGCCAGCAGCTTGGTAGCAGGGGGCGCGGGTTATGGCTACACCTTC,CASSLVAGGAGYGYTF
TRBJ1-2,TRBV10-3,NA,TRBD1,TGTGCCATCAGTGAGCCGTCCCCCGGGACAGGGAGAGGCTACACCTTC,CAISEPSPGTGRGYTF
TRBJ2-5,TRBV7-9,NA,NA,TGTGCCAGCAGCTTAGTATCTCCCGGGGAGACCCAGTACTTC,CASSLVSPGETQYF
TRBJ2-2,TRBV6-6,few,NA,TGTGCCAGCAGCCACCCGGGTACCGGGGAGCTGTTTTTT,CASSHPGTGELFF
TRBJ1-5,TRBV11-1,NA,NA,TGTGCCAGCAGCTTCCGGGATGATCAGCCCCAGCATTTT,CASSFRDDQPQHF
TRBJ1-1,TRBV28,NA,NA,TGTGCCAACGCACCGGGAGGAGCGGACACTGAAGCTTTCTTT,CANAPGGADTEAFF
TRBJ2-2,TRBV5-6,NA,NA,TGTGCCAGCACTAGACAGATTGCCACCGGGGAGCTGTTTTTT,CASTRQIATGELFF
TRBJ1-4,TRBV9,NA,TRBD1,TGTGCCAGCAGCCCCTCCCCGACAGGGACTAATGAAAAACTGTTTTTT,CASSPSPTGTNEKLFF
TRBJ1-6,TRBV6-5,few,NA,TGTGCCAGCATGGGGAGCTCCTATAATTCACCCCTCCACTTT,CASMGSSYNSPLHF
TRBJ1-1,TRBV6-1,NA,NA,TGTGCCAGCAGTGAAATGAACGGGAACACTGAAGCTTTCTTT,CASSEMNGNTEAFF
TRBJ2-1,TRBV5-5,NA,TRBD1,TGTGCCAGCAGTGTAACGACAGGGCTCTACAATGAGCAGTTCTTC,CASSVTTGLYNEQFF
TRBJ2-3,TRBV5-1,NA,NA,TGCGCCAGCAGCTCCCTTAGTCATACAGATACGCAGTATTTT,CASSSLSHTDTQYF
TRBJ1-1,TRBV10-2,once,NA,TGCGCCAGCAGTGGACAGATGAACACTGAAGCTTTCTTT,CASSGQMNTEAFF
TRBJ1-4,TRBV27,once,TRBD1,TGTGCCAGCAGTTTATGGTTCCGGACAGGGAAATCTGAAAAACTGTTTTTT,CASSLWFRTGKSEKLFF
TRBJ2-3,TRBV18,NA,TRBD2,TGTGCCAGCTCACCTCCCGGACTAGCCCCCGATACGCAGTATTTT,CASSPPGLAPDTQYF
TRBJ1-5,TRBV19,NA,NA,TGTGCCAGTAGGCGCTCCGGGACTATCAATCAGCCCCAGCATTTT,CASRRSGTINQPQHF
TRBJ2-2,TRBV19,NA,TRBD2,TGTGCCAGTAGTATGGACGGGGGGTACACCGGGGAGCTGTTTTTT,CASSMDGGYTGELFF
TRBJ2-1,TRBV28,NA,NA,TGTGCCAGCAGTTTATCGGAGAACTACAATGAGCAGTTCTTC,CASSLSENYNEQFF
TRBJ2-1,TRBV29-1,few,TRBD1,TGCAGCGTTGGACAGGGGGGGTACAATGAGCAGTTCTTC,CSVGQGGYNEQFF
TRBJ1-1,TRBV28,once,NA,TGTGCCAGCACCACATCGCACACTGAAGCTTTCTTT,CASTTSHTEAFF
TRBJ2-3,TRBV19,NA,NA,TGTGCCGCCGGGGGGGGACAGGGAACAGATACGCAGTATTTT,CAAGGGQGTDTQYF
TRBJ1-3,TRBV19,NA,NA,TGTGCCAGTAAAGGGGCCGGGTTGGGTGGAAACACCATATATTTT,CASKGAGLGGNTIYF
TRBJ1-1,TRBV25-1,NA,NA,TGTGCCAGCAGCGCCCCAGAGGAAAGGGGCGCCACTGAAGCTTTCTTT,CASSAPEERGATEAFF
TRBJ1-4,TRBV27,NA,TRBD1,TGTGCCAGCAGTTTAGGGCGACAGGGGATGGGGGAAAAACTGTTTTTT,CASSLGRQGMGEKLFF
TRBJ2-1,TRBV28,once,NA,TGTGCCAGCAGTTTATTAAGTACAGGGACCGAGCAGTTCTTC,CASSLLSTGTEQFF
TRBJ2-3,TRBV6-2/TRBV6-3,NA,TRBD2,TGTGCCAGCAGTGGGGGACTAGCGGGGGCCCAATTTAGCACAGATACGCAGTATTTT,CASSGGLAGAQFSTDTQYF
TRBJ2-1,TRBV5-1,NA,NA,NA,CASSSSGGSYNEQFF
TRBJ2-4,TRBV19,NA,TRBD2,TGTGCCAGTATGGCTAGCGGGAGGGCCAAAAACATTCAGTACTTC,CASMASGRAKNIQYF
TRBJ2-7,TRBV18,NA,NA,TGTGCCAGCTCATTGCAGGATCCCTACGAGCAGTACTTC,CASSLQDPYEQYF
TRBJ2-1,TRBV30,NA,NA,TGTGCCTGGAGTGGGCCTCATGAGCAGTTCTTC,CAWSGPHEQFF
TRBJ2-7,TRBV3-1/TRBV3-2,NA,NA,TGTGCCAGCAGCCAAGATAGGTCGGGCTACGAGCAGTACTTC,CASSQDRSGYEQYF
TRBJ2-1,TRBV9,NA,NA,TGTGCCAGCAGCGTGGGGAGTCGGGACAATGAGCAGTTCTTC,CASSVGSRDNEQFF
TRBJ2-5,TRBV7-9,once,TRBD2,TGTGCCAGCAGCTTGACTAGCGGCCAAGAGACCCAGTACTTC,CASSLTSGQETQYF
TRBJ1-2,TRBV28,NA,NA,TGTGCCAGCAGTGGCAACTATGGCTACACCTTC,CASSGNYGYTF
TRBJ2-7,TRBV19,NA,TRBD2,TGTGCCAGTAGTATAAGGGCCAGCGGGATTTACGAGCAGTACTTC,CASSIRASGIYEQYF
TRBJ1-3,TRBV7-9,NA,NA,TGTGCCAGCAGCTTAAGAGCTAGTTCTGGAAACACCATATATTTT,CASSLRASSGNTIYF